This T cell receptor (beta chain) was retrieved from a study of control samples from healthy donors and cancer patients. With 1 base removed from V and 4 bases from J, the gap between germline ends came to 7 bases. The CDR3 has 14 residues. The germline V gene encodes CDR1 SGHTA and CDR2 FQGNSA. The table came from immunoSEQ multiplex PCR; TCRdb's copy has only in-frame clones and leaves some out. The sample carries about 100,000 clones, approximately 95% recorded once. The chain carries TRBV7-2 and TRBJ2-2; D not certain. The TCR sequence derives from a man aged 18-30 years in good health. The sequencing input was blood. This chain's CDR3 is CASSLGVSTGELFF. The CDR3 DNA follows: TGTGCCAGCAGCTTAGGAGTTTCCACCGGGGAGCTGTTTTTT.